These T cell receptor beta chains were read from a single sample in a study of blood T cell repertoires in COVID-19. TCRdb's copy holds only in-frame clones and misses some; the assay was immunoSEQ multiplex PCR. The table records some 120,000 clones, roughly 71% of them present only once. Material for sequencing was peripheral blood. These receptors originate from an elderly man with acute or convalescent COVID-19. Each CDR3 is given with its conserved first and last residue. A D gene is named only where the DNA matches it firmly. Some rows mark clone size as missing; the rest say once, few, many or name a class of expanded clone.

D	size	J	V	CDR3	DNA
.	.	TRBJ1-1	TRBV5-6	CASSLAGLRGANTEAFF	TGTGCCAGCAGCTTGGCAGGGTTAAGGGGTGCGAACACTGAAGCTTTCTTT
.	.	TRBJ2-7	TRBV3-1/TRBV3-2	CASSQDSSYEQYF	TGTGCCAGCAGCCAGGACAGTTCCTACGAGCAGTACTTC
TRBD1	.	TRBJ2-3	TRBV3-1/TRBV3-2	CASSRARDRDTNTQYF	TGTGCCAGCAGCCGAGCTAGGGACAGGGATACGAATACGCAGTATTTT
.	.	TRBJ1-5	TRBV6-2/TRBV6-3	CASSNREGVRSNQPQHF	TGTGCCAGCAGTAACCGAGAAGGGGTGCGGAGCAATCAGCCCCAGCATTTT
.	.	TRBJ2-1	TRBV2	CASSDTVNEQFF	TGTGCCAGCAGTGATACAGTCAATGAGCAGTTCTTC
.	few	TRBJ1-2	TRBV16	CASTSARGGNYGYTF	TGTGCCAGCACCTCCGCCCGGGGGGGCAACTATGGCTACACCTTC
.	.	TRBJ1-3	TRBV5-6	CASSLFTTHSGNTIYF	TGTGCCAGCAGCTTATTCACAACCCACTCTGGAAACACCATATATTTT
TRBD1	.	TRBJ2-2	TRBV2	CASRAGTGNTGELFF	TGTGCCAGCAGAGCTGGGACAGGGAACACCGGGGAGCTGTTTTTT
TRBD2	.	TRBJ2-1	TRBV27	CASSPSPVGAGVIAYNEQFF	TGTGCCAGCAGCCCCTCCCCCGTAGGAGCGGGGGTCATCGCCTACAATGAGCAGTTCTTC
.	.	TRBJ1-1	TRBV9	CASSVRGGGTEAFF	TGTGCCAGCAGCGTAAGGGGGGGAGGGACTGAAGCTTTCTTT
TRBD1	.	TRBJ2-5	TRBV24-1	CATSDPDRGRTQYF	TGTGCCACCAGTGACCCGGACAGGGGGAGGACCCAGTACTTC
.	.	TRBJ1-5	TRBV30	CAWSGGFFNQPQHF	TGTGCCTGGAGTGGGGGCTTTTTCAATCAGCCCCAGCATTTT
.	.	TRBJ2-7	TRBV7-9	CASSFPDTYEQYF	TGTGCCAGCAGCTTCCCAGATACCTACGAGCAGTACTTC
.	.	TRBJ1-1	TRBV11-2	CASSGARAGAFF	TGTGCCAGCAGCGGGGCGAGGGCGGGGGCTTTCTTT
TRBD1	.	TRBJ2-7	TRBV7-8	CASSLSGTGAHF	TGTGCCAGCAGCTTAAGCGGGACAGGGGCCCACTTC
TRBD1	.	TRBJ1-1	TRBV12-3/TRBV12-4	CASRPQGAGVAFF	TGTGCCAGCAGACCACAGGGGGCGGGGGTAGCTTTCTTT
TRBD1	.	TRBJ2-5	TRBV7-8	CASSYAPRGQGPRETQYF	TGTGCCAGCAGCTATGCTCCTCGTGGACAGGGGCCTCGAGAGACCCAGTACTTC
.	.	TRBJ2-4	TRBV20-1	CSADTKNIQYF	TGCAGTGCCGACACCAAAAACATTCAGTACTTC
TRBD1	.	TRBJ1-5	TRBV12-5	CASGLENRGWDSNQPQHF	TGTGCTAGTGGTTTGGAGAACAGGGGGTGGGATAGCAATCAGCCCCAGCATTTT
.	.	TRBJ2-5	TRBV11-2	CASSLGGFWGDQETQYF	TGTGCCAGCAGCTTAGGAGGTTTTTGGGGGGACCAAGAGACCCAGTACTTC
.	.	TRBJ2-7	TRBV16	CASSHIRELGQYF	TGTGCCAGCAGCCATATCCGGGAGCTGGGACAGTACTTC
TRBD1	.	TRBJ2-7	TRBV2	CASSVRGGSDEQYF	TGTGCCAGCAGTGTTAGAGGGGGCTCTGACGAGCAGTACTTC
TRBD1	.	TRBJ1-5	TRBV19	CASSTPGTGWQPQHF	TGTGCCAGTAGCACCCCAGGGACAGGGTGGCAGCCCCAGCATTTT
TRBD2	.	TRBJ2-3	TRBV3-1/TRBV3-2	CASSQGSSGGYTDTQYF	TGTGCCAGCAGCCAAGGATCGAGCGGGGGGTACACAGATACGCAGTATTTT
TRBD1	.	TRBJ2-7	TRBV3-1/TRBV3-2	CASSHGQGKGEQYF	TGTGCCAGCAGCCATGGACAGGGGAAGGGCGAGCAGTACTTC
TRBD1	.	TRBJ1-4	TRBV5-1	CASSPGDRVTNEKLFF	TGCGCCAGCAGCCCCGGAGACAGGGTTACTAATGAAAAACTGTTTTTT
.	.	TRBJ2-5	TRBV7-2	CASSFGVVETQYF	TGTGCCAGCAGCTTCGGTGTGGTGGAGACCCAGTACTTC
.	.	TRBJ1-2	TRBV11-2	CASSHGLNYGYTF	TGTGCCAGCAGCCATGGCCTTAACTATGGCTACACCTTC
TRBD2	.	TRBJ2-3	TRBV6-6	CASVGGLGLSTDTQYF	TGTGCCAGCGTGGGGGGGTTAGGGCTAAGCACAGATACGCAGTATTTT
TRBD2	once	TRBJ2-7	TRBV5-1	CASSLARGGAHEQYF	TGCGCCAGCAGCTTGGCCCGCGGGGGGGCCCACGAGCAGTACTTC
TRBD2	.	TRBJ2-2	TRBV7-9	CASSLIISTSGGSGELFF	TGTGCCAGCAGCTTAATAATCTCGACTAGCGGGGGTTCCGGGGAGCTGTTTTTT
TRBD2	.	TRBJ2-1	TRBV6-5	CASSYSRGTTEQFF	TGTGCCAGCAGTTATTCCCGCGGGACTACAGAGCAGTTCTTC
TRBD1	.	TRBJ1-5	TRBV19	CASREQGASNQPQHF	TGTGCCAGTAGAGAACAGGGGGCAAGCAATCAGCCCCAGCATTTT